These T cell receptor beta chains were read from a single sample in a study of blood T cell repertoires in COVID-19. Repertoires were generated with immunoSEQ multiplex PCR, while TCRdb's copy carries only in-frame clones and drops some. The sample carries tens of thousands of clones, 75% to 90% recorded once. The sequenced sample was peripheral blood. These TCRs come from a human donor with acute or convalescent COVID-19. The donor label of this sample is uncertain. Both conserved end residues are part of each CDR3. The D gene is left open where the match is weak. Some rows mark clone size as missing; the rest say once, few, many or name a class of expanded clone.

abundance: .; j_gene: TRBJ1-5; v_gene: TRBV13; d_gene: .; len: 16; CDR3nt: TGTGCCAGCAGCTTAGGCTTTAGGGGACACAATCAGCCCCAGCATTTT; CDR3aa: CASSLGFRGHNQPQHF
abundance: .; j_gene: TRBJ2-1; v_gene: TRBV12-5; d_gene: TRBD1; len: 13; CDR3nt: TGTGCTAGTGGTTTCACTTTGACAGGGGAGCAGTTCTTC; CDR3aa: CASGFTLTGEQFF
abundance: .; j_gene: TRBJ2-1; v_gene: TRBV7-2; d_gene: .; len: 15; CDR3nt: TGTGCCAGCAGCTTAGGACAGTTTCTAAGCAATGAGCAGTTCTTC; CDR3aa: CASSLGQFLSNEQFF
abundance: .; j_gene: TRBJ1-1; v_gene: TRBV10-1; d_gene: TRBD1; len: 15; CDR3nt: TGCGCCAGCGGATTAAACAGGGGGCGTAACACTGAAGCTTTCTTT; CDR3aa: CASGLNRGRNTEAFF
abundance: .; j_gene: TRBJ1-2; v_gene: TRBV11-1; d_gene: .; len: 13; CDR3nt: TGTGCCAGCAGCCCGTTCAGGGAAACTGGCTACACCTTC; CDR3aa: CASSPFRETGYTF
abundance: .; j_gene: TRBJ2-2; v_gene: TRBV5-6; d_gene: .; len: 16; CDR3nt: TGTGCCAGCAGCTTGCCGACTAGATCGAACACCGGGGAGCTGTTTTTT; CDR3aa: CASSLPTRSNTGELFF
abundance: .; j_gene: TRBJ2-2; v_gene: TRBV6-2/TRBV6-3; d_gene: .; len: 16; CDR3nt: TGTGCCAGCAGTCTAACGACAGGAGTCTACGGCGGGGAGCTGTTTTTT; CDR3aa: CASSLTTGVYGGELFF
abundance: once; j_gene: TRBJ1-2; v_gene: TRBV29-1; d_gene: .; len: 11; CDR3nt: TGCAGCGTTGGGACAGACTATGGCTACACCTTC; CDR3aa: CSVGTDYGYTF
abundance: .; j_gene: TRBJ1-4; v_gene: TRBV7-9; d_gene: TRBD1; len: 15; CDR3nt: TGTGCCAGCACCGTCCCGACAGGGCCTCGGGAAAAACTGTTTTTT; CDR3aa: CASTVPTGPREKLFF
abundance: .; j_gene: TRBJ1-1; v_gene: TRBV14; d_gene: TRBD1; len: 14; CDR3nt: TGTGCCAGCAGCCCACAGACACGGGACAGTGAAGCTTTCTTT; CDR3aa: CASSPQTRDSEAFF
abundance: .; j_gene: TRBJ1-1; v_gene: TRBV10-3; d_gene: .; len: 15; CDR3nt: TGTGCCATCAGCCAGGACAGAGTTATGAACACTGAAGCTTTCTTT; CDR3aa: CAISQDRVMNTEAFF
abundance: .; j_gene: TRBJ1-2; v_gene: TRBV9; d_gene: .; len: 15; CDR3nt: TGTGCCAGCAGCAAGCAGGGTGATGGACTACGGGGCTACACCTTC; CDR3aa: CASSKQGDGLRGYTF
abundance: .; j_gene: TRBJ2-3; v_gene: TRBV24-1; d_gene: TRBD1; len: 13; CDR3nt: TGTGCCACCGTCGGACAGGTGACAGATACGCAGTATTTT; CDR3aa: CATVGQVTDTQYF